The next 2 T cell receptor beta chains were all read from a single sample in a study of blood T cells in healthy people across ages. A sample-barcoded 5' primer and a J-beta primer mix were used in a second PCR of roughly 7 to 11 cycles. TCRdb used MiXCR to reprocess the 5' RACE reads, holding one entry per CDR3 protein. Of 700,000 to 900,000 distinct CDR3 sequences in the sample, 40% to 65% are singletons; the top ten hold approximately 40%. Sequences were obtained from blood. Every receptor here comes from a man older than 75 in good health.

The gene calls are TRBV20-1 and TRBJ2-1; 8 nucleotides agree with TRBD2. Trimming removed 2 bases from V and 4 bases from J; junction bases left unmatched: 10. The CDR3 is 16 amino acids. Germline lookup yields CDR1 DFQATT and CDR2 SNEGSKA (reference sequence). CDR3 in DNA: TGCAGTGCTAGAAGGATCGGGAAGCGGGGGTACAATGAGCAGTTCTTC. This sequence encodes CSARRIGKRGYNEQFF.

This clonotype was seen a handful of times. J is TRBJ2-5 and V is TRBV3-1; D unresolved. The CDR3 totals 13 residues. V was pared by 5 bases and J by 2 bases, with 9 bases between. CDR1 and CDR2 from the germline V gene are LGHDT and YNNKEL (reference sequence). The CDR3 coding sequence is TGTGCCAGCAGCGAAGGGAAGCAAGAGACCCAGTACTTC. Its protein is CASSEGKQETQYF.